Given below is one TCR beta chain in context. Its target is unknown. This record belongs to a study of OX40 agonist ivuxolimab in advanced cancers. At the level of the study: Intravenous ivuxolimab was administered to patients every 2 weeks at 0.01 to 10 mg/kg.

Notes on the study in general: Among the lowest levels of clonal expansion were found in partial responders at 0.1-3.0 mg/kg.

Method: immunoSEQ multiplex PCR; TCRdb's copy keeps in-frame clones and lacks some. The table lists 80,000 or so clones, about nine tenths of them singletons. V was clipped by 3 bases and J by 4 bases, with 16 bases between them. This CDR3 comprises 16 residues. Per germline, CDR1 SEHNR and CDR2 FQNEAQ (reference sequence). This sequence joins TRBV7-9 and TRBJ1-5; perhaps TRBD1 as D (6 bases). This sequence originates from an adult with an advanced solid tumor such as melanoma, head and neck, liver or kidney cancer. The sample consisted of CD4+ or CD8+ T cells sorted from blood, taken in a trial of the OX40 agonist ivuxolimab. The CDR3 coding sequence is TGTGCCAGCAGCTTGGTTACAGGGAAGGGGAATCAGCCCCAGCATTTT. Protein: CASSLVTGKGNQPQHF.